This T cell receptor (beta chain) is drawn from a study of brain T cells in children with intractable seizures (dated by TCRdb to about 2021). Context from the whole study: Resected brain tissue from some 53 pediatric epilepsy surgery cases was initially screened for immune gene transcripts with a NanoString immunology panel. Among the roughly twelve selected surgery cases, eight also had pre-surgery blood sequenced, leaving four with brain tissue only. Broad study findings and their caveats: Because pre- and post-surgery blood were sequenced to different depths, clones absent from the pre-surgery sample may reflect undersampling. Viral specificity was inferred solely from CDR3 sequence similarity, and the HCMV serostatus of the patients was not known.

In the germline V gene, CDR1 corresponds to SNHLY and CDR2 to FYNNEI. A distance of 19 bases separates the germline ends of V and J, which lose 7 bases and 4 bases respectively. Counted from cysteine to phenylalanine, this CDR3 has 15 amino acids. Just CDR3 DNA is preserved here, 45 bases in frame from base 1. The time point label, as the study defines it: resected brain tissue, or blood drawn just prior to surgery. The surgery cases with the highest brain T cell transcript signatures were chosen for TCR beta chain sequencing of brain tissue, and also of blood when blood was available. Before surgery, the patients had been given at least one anti-epileptic drug. TCR-sequenced patients were children with drug-resistant epilepsy due to tuberous sclerosis complex, focal cortical dysplasia, Rasmussen encephalitis or hemimegalencephaly. Bulk genomic DNA was extracted from unsorted brain tissue and whole blood with the Monarch genomic DNA purification kit.

On this clone: The clone's antigen remains unknown. No base quality values were provided; no much bigger clone lies one nucleotide off.

The immunoSEQ assay was used to generate TCR beta chain sequences from genomic DNA. In the original analysis: CDR3 sequences that did not begin with the conserved framework cysteine at position 104 were removed by hand. Clonality was calculated as one minus the normalized Shannon's Diversity Index, with values ranging from 0 (maximal diversity) to 1 (oligoclonal). Chi-squared comparison-of-proportions tests were used to check whether the frequency of the same CDR3 differed between samples, for example brain versus blood. Public clonotypes were found by searching immuneACCESS, and the VDJdb browser was used to assess similarity to known antiviral clonotypes. TCRdb carries this immuneACCESS record with in-frame sequences only. Its versions omit some clonotypes, under half of them owing to an unresolved V gene in the studies checked, with the rest unexplained. The V and J calls and clone size are taken from that table; D and trimming were inferred from the DNA. This sample is represented by 65,000 to 85,000 clones; 85% to 95% of them were singletons. The ten largest account for 1.5% of the sample.

This receptor was identified in a boy under two years old with tuberous sclerosis and intractable seizures. Source: peripheral blood, taken at surgery. The receptor chain draws on TRBV2 and TRBJ1-1; TRBD1 might be the D gene, on 6 matching bases. The base sequence is TGTGCCAGCACCATCGGATCAGGGGCGGGCACTGAAGCTTTCTTT. It specifies CASTIGSGAGTEAFF.